The clone carrying this T cell receptor (beta chain) turned up a few times. The authors produced cDNA by 5'RACE using 10-nucleotide random UMIs. Each CDR3 protein gets one entry after TCRdb re-called the 5' RACE reads with MiXCR. The top ten clones hold roughly 2.2% of a sample with fewer than 85,000 distinct CDR3 sequences, roughly 4.8% of them seen once. The CDR3 spans 18 residues. These data belong to a study of neurological immune-mediated disorders. V gene TRBV21-1 combines with J gene TRBJ2-2; whether TRBD1, the table's D call, matches the DNA was not checked. TRBV21-1 constitutes a pseudogene. Source material: PBMCs. The sequence derives from a woman aged 70-85 years with multiple sclerosis. Here the CDR3 reads CASRKTGTTTWDTGELFF. CDR3 nucleotides: TGTGCCAGCAGAAAAACCGGGACAACCACATGGGACACCGGGGAGCTGTTTTTT.